This T cell receptor (beta chain) emerged from a study of blood T cells in healthy people across ages. The trim removed 7 bases at V and 2 bases at J, leaving 6 bases unmatched. The germline V gene encodes CDR1 SGHRS and CDR2 YFSETQ. The CDR3 has 15 amino acids. This clonotype was picked up a small number of times. RNA extraction gave at least 6 micrograms of total RNA per sample. Alongside a J-beta primer mix, a sample-barcoded 5' primer served in a second PCR lasting about 7 to 12 cycles. TCRdb recomputed calls from the 5' RACE reads with MiXCR, one row per CDR3 protein. This sample yields fewer than 950,000 distinct CDR3 sequences, of which 40% to 65% are seen a single time; 41% belongs to the top ten.

Sequenced sample: blood. The receptor's source is a man older than 75 in good health. V is TRBV5-1 and J is TRBJ2-5; 12 nucleotides line up with TRBD2. CDR3 amino acids: CASWTSGTKQETQYF. The CDR3 region has the DNA TGCGCCAGCTGGACTAGCGGGACGAAACAAGAGACCCAGTACTTC. Variable domain in full (rest from reference TRBV5-1 and TRBJ2-5): KAGVTQTPRYLIKTRGQQVTLSCSPISGHRSVSWYQQTPGQGLQFLFEYFSETQRNKGNFPGRFSGRQFSNSRSEMNVSTLELGDSALYLCASWTSGTKQETQYFGPGTRLLVL.